The TCR beta chain under discussion was sequenced for a study of T cells after yellow fever vaccination. Study-wide points: Once the booster was given, most primary-vaccination clones reappeared, at about 96% for CD4 and roughly 85% for CD8.

TCRdb passed the 5' RACE reads through MiXCR, listing each CDR3 protein once. The sample comprises some 320,000 distinct CDR3 sequences, roughly 10% of which are singletons, and roughly 3% rests with the top ten. Only a few counts were recorded for this clonotype. Antigen unknown. The sample here was CD4+ T cells sorted from PBMCs, taken 45 days after the yellow fever booster vaccination. The receptor was isolated from a man younger than 30 who received the YFV17D yellow fever vaccine.

CDR3 DNA sequence: TGCGCCAGCAGCTTGGCGGTAGGCTACAATGAGCAGTTCTTC. Translation: CASSLAVGYNEQFF. The chain uses TRBV5-1 and TRBJ2-1; no clear D. The ends were cut back, 0 bases at V and 3 bases at J, with 7 bases in the middle. Germline values: CDR1 SGHRS, CDR2 YFSETQ. CDR3 length: 14 residues.